The clone carrying this TCR beta chain was seen only a few times. The sample belongs to a study of OX40 agonist ivuxolimab in advanced cancers. Some clones are missing from TCRdb's copy, which holds only in-frame ones; the method was immunoSEQ multiplex PCR. This table has 65,000 to 85,000 clones, around 84% appearing once. With baseline, cycle 4 day 1, and cycle 7 day 1 as timepoints, blood was sampled. Unmatched junction bases numbered 5, after V lost 1 base and J lost 7 bases. CDR3 length equals 15 residues. The germline V gene encodes CDR1 SGHAT and CDR2 FQNNGV. This TCR was recovered from an adult with an advanced solid tumor such as melanoma, head and neck, liver or kidney cancer. The specimen was CD4+ or CD8+ T cells sorted from blood, collected in a trial of the OX40 agonist ivuxolimab. This chain links TRBV11-2 with TRBJ2-1; the match to TRBD2 covers 9 bases. This CDR3 reads CASSLGRGGTNEQFF. CDR3 bases: TGTGCCAGCAGCTTAGGGCGGGGGGGCACTAATGAGCAGTTCTTC.